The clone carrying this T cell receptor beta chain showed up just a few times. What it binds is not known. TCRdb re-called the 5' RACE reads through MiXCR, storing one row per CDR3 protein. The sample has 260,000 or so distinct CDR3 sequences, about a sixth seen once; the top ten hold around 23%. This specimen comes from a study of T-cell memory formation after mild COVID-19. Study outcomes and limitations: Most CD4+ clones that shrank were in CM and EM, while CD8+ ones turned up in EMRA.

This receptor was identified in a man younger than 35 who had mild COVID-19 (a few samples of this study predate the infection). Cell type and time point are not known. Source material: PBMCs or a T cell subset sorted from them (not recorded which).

The CDR3 DNA is TGTGCCAGCAAGGACTACCCGAACACCGGGGAGCTGTTTTTT. This gives the protein CASKDYPNTGELFF. The J gene is TRBJ2-2, the V gene TRBV12-3 or TRBV12-4; perhaps TRBD2 as D (6 bases). The CDR3 has 14 residues. V dropped 7 bases and J dropped 0 bases, with 9 bases sitting between them.